This T cell receptor beta chain is from a study of regulatory T cells in long-lasting Graves disease. General study results and limits: TCR diversity in persistent Graves' patients was below that of newly diagnosed ones.

Time point here: newly diagnosed GD, antithyroid drugs for less than 3 months. PBMCs were the source of the RNA used for TCR sequencing. Through Arm-PCR of CDR3 regions and iRepertoire HTBI primers, TCR beta libraries were built. A single record per CDR3 protein comes from TCRdb applying MiXCR to the multiplex PCR reads. The table records about 220,000 distinct CDR3 sequences, less than 20% of them present only once. This clonotype was observed at least ten times. The antigen is not known. The CDR3 has 17 residues. CDR1 GTSNPN and CDR2 SVGIG come from the germline V gene (reference sequence). Trimming took 8 bases from V and 0 from J; bases not matched to a gene: 16. These data were also reused for a study on T cells in Graves' hyperthyroidism and ophthalmopathy. That study adds: HTBI primers were used for first-round RT-PCR of the TCR CDR3.

The sample consisted of peripheral blood mononuclear cells (PBMCs), taken at new diagnosis, from a patient treated with antithyroid drugs. The sequence was obtained from a woman under 40 with Graves disease. The gene calls are TRBV30 and TRBJ2-1; 7 bases are shared with TRBD2. The CDR3 DNA follows: TGTGCCCCCTTGGGGGGGAGGGCATATCGCTCCTACAATGAGCAGTTCTTC. It translates to CAPLGGRAYRSYNEQFF.